This is a list of T cell receptor beta chains from one sample in a study of control samples from healthy donors and cancer patients. Assay: immunoSEQ multiplex PCR; the TCRdb copy retains only in-frame clones and omits some. Of 150,000 to 200,000 clones listed, roughly 95% are singletons. Specimen: blood. The receptors derive from a woman aged 60-75 years in good health. The CDR3 runs from the conserved cysteine through the conserved F or W. A D gene is named only where the DNA matches it firmly. The size entry is marked missing in some rows and otherwise reads once, few, many or a size class.

CDR3 DNA: TGTGCCAGCAGCCAAGAAGGGGCAGGGGGCACCTACGAGCAGTACTTC; CDR3 protein: CASSQEGAGGTYEQYF; V gene: TRBV14; J gene: TRBJ2-7; clone size: NA; D gene: TRBD1
CDR3 DNA: TGTGCCAGCAGCTTAGCGGGAAAGAACTATGGCTACACCTTC; CDR3 protein: CASSLAGKNYGYTF; V gene: TRBV7-9; J gene: TRBJ1-2; clone size: NA; D gene: NA
CDR3 DNA: TGTGCCAGCAGGCGGGACAGTCTTTCCTACAATGAGCAGTTCTTC; CDR3 protein: CASRRDSLSYNEQFF; V gene: TRBV6-5; J gene: TRBJ2-1; clone size: NA; D gene: NA
CDR3 DNA: TGCGCCAGCAGCTTTACCCCCTGGGGGCAAACCTACAATGAGCAGTTCTTC; CDR3 protein: CASSFTPWGQTYNEQFF; V gene: TRBV5-1; J gene: TRBJ2-1; clone size: NA; D gene: NA
CDR3 DNA: TGTGCCAGCAGCGGCCCCAACAGCGCTGAAGCTTTCTTT; CDR3 protein: CASSGPNSAEAFF; V gene: TRBV7-2; J gene: TRBJ1-1; clone size: NA; D gene: NA
CDR3 DNA: TGTGCCAGCAGCTTTTTTGGCAGGGGAGGTCCCGGGGAGCTGTTTTTT; CDR3 protein: CASSFFGRGGPGELFF; V gene: TRBV5-4; J gene: TRBJ2-2; clone size: NA; D gene: NA
CDR3 DNA: TGTGCCAGCAGCTTAACGGCAAACACTGAAGCTTTCTTT; CDR3 protein: CASSLTANTEAFF; V gene: TRBV7-2; J gene: TRBJ1-1; clone size: NA; D gene: NA
CDR3 DNA: TGTGCCAGCAGCCCTCGGGCAGAAAATCAGCCCCAGCATTTT; CDR3 protein: CASSPRAENQPQHF; V gene: TRBV3-1/TRBV3-2; J gene: TRBJ1-5; clone size: NA; D gene: NA
CDR3 DNA: TGTGCCAGCAGTGATTCTGATCAGGGATCCTACGAGCAGTACTTC; CDR3 protein: CASSDSDQGSYEQYF; V gene: TRBV2; J gene: TRBJ2-7; clone size: NA; D gene: NA
CDR3 DNA: TGCGCCAGCAGTCCCCCTGGGACTAGCACAGATACGCAGTATTTT; CDR3 protein: CASSPPGTSTDTQYF; V gene: TRBV5-1; J gene: TRBJ2-3; clone size: NA; D gene: NA
CDR3 DNA: TGTGCCAGCAGCGTTTACAGGGGGCGGAACACTGAAGCTTTCTTT; CDR3 protein: CASSVYRGRNTEAFF; V gene: TRBV7-2; J gene: TRBJ1-1; clone size: NA; D gene: TRBD1
CDR3 DNA: TGTGCCAGCTCACCGGACAGGGGCTATGGCTACACCTTC; CDR3 protein: CASSPDRGYGYTF; V gene: TRBV18; J gene: TRBJ1-2; clone size: few; D gene: TRBD1
CDR3 DNA: TGTGCCTGGAGCCGGACAGGAACTAGCACAGATACGCAGTATTTT; CDR3 protein: CAWSRTGTSTDTQYF; V gene: TRBV30; J gene: TRBJ2-3; clone size: NA; D gene: TRBD1
CDR3 DNA: TGTGCCAGCAGCTTAGGGACCGCGAACACTGAAGCTTTCTTT; CDR3 protein: CASSLGTANTEAFF; V gene: TRBV7-2; J gene: TRBJ1-1; clone size: NA; D gene: NA
CDR3 DNA: TGTGCCACCAGCGAAGGACAGGAGGTAACAGATGGCTACACCTTC; CDR3 protein: CATSEGQEVTDGYTF; V gene: TRBV15; J gene: TRBJ1-2; clone size: NA; D gene: TRBD1
CDR3 DNA: TGTGCCAGCAGCCTCGGACAGGGGAACACCGGGGAGCTGTTTTTT; CDR3 protein: CASSLGQGNTGELFF; V gene: TRBV4-2; J gene: TRBJ2-2; clone size: NA; D gene: TRBD1
CDR3 DNA: TGTGCCAGCAGCCCAACTGGAGACACTGAAGCTTTCTTT; CDR3 protein: CASSPTGDTEAFF; V gene: TRBV7-8; J gene: TRBJ1-1; clone size: NA; D gene: NA
CDR3 DNA: TGCGCCAGCAGCGCAGGTCAGGGGAACACTAATGAAAAACTGTTTTTT; CDR3 protein: CASSAGQGNTNEKLFF; V gene: TRBV5-1; J gene: TRBJ1-4; clone size: NA; D gene: NA
CDR3 DNA: TGTGCCAGCAGTTATACGGGGGCCAGCTCTGGAAACACCATATATTTT; CDR3 protein: CASSYTGASSGNTIYF; V gene: TRBV6-6; J gene: TRBJ1-3; clone size: NA; D gene: NA
CDR3 DNA: TGTGCCAGCGGGGTTACAGGGATGAACACTGAAGCTTTCTTT; CDR3 protein: CASGVTGMNTEAFF; V gene: TRBV19; J gene: TRBJ1-1; clone size: NA; D gene: NA
CDR3 DNA: TGTGCCAGCAGCCTAACCGGGACAGGGGGAATCGTTAGGGGCTACACCTTC; CDR3 protein: CASSLTGTGGIVRGYTF; V gene: TRBV7-8; J gene: TRBJ1-2; clone size: NA; D gene: TRBD1
CDR3 DNA: TGTGCCAGCACTGAGGCAGGTGGACCTTATAATTCACCCCTCCACTTT; CDR3 protein: CASTEAGGPYNSPLHF; V gene: TRBV6-1; J gene: TRBJ1-6; clone size: NA; D gene: NA
CDR3 DNA: TGTGCCAGCAGCGTAGTGAGCACAGATACGCAGTATTTT; CDR3 protein: CASSVVSTDTQYF; V gene: TRBV9; J gene: TRBJ2-3; clone size: NA; D gene: NA
CDR3 DNA: TGTGCCAGCAGCTTATATGGGACTAGCGTCACCGGGGAGCTGTTTTTT; CDR3 protein: CASSLYGTSVTGELFF; V gene: TRBV7-2; J gene: TRBJ2-2; clone size: once; D gene: TRBD2
CDR3 DNA: TGCGCCAGCAGCCAAGACAGGACCTATGGCTACACCTTC; CDR3 protein: CASSQDRTYGYTF; V gene: TRBV4-3; J gene: TRBJ1-2; clone size: NA; D gene: NA
CDR3 DNA: TGTGCCAGCAGCCTGGGCGCCCCTAGCACAGATACGCAGTATTTT; CDR3 protein: CASSLGAPSTDTQYF; V gene: TRBV5-4; J gene: TRBJ2-3; clone size: few; D gene: NA
CDR3 DNA: TGTGCCTGGACAGCAACTAATGAAAAACTGTTTTTT; CDR3 protein: CAWTATNEKLFF; V gene: TRBV30; J gene: TRBJ1-4; clone size: NA; D gene: NA
CDR3 DNA: TGTGCCAGCAGCGCCGACAGGGCCTCTGGAAACACCATATATTTT; CDR3 protein: CASSADRASGNTIYF; V gene: TRBV7-6; J gene: TRBJ1-3; clone size: NA; D gene: TRBD1
CDR3 DNA: TGCAGCGGTCGACAGGGACTGGGTACTGAAGCTTTCTTT; CDR3 protein: CSGRQGLGTEAFF; V gene: TRBV29-1; J gene: TRBJ1-1; clone size: NA; D gene: TRBD1
CDR3 DNA: TGTGCCAGCAGTTCCATCGGACAGGGGGCTTATGACACTGAAGCTTTCTTT; CDR3 protein: CASSSIGQGAYDTEAFF; V gene: TRBV27; J gene: TRBJ1-1; clone size: NA; D gene: TRBD1
CDR3 DNA: TGTGCCAGTAGTCCTCCTGGCCGGACAATGGAGCAGTTCTTC; CDR3 protein: CASSPPGRTMEQFF; V gene: TRBV19; J gene: TRBJ2-1; clone size: NA; D gene: NA
CDR3 DNA: TGTGCCAGCAGCTCCCATGACATCCCGGACGAGCAGTACTTC; CDR3 protein: CASSSHDIPDEQYF; V gene: TRBV6-2/TRBV6-3; J gene: TRBJ2-7; clone size: few; D gene: NA
CDR3 DNA: TGTGCCAGTAGTGTTCAGGCGACAGGGGTTTACCAGCCCCAGCATTTT; CDR3 protein: CASSVQATGVYQPQHF; V gene: TRBV19; J gene: TRBJ1-5; clone size: NA; D gene: TRBD1